This entry lists 7 T cell receptor beta chains sequenced from one sample in a study of T cell responses to AZD1222 COVID-19 vaccine. TCRdb's table, derived via immunoSEQ multiplex PCR, lists solely in-frame clones and lacks some. The data hold roughly 96,000 clones, with more than 75% observed a single time. The sample in question was peripheral blood, obtained 28 days after the second AZD1222 dose. These TCRs come from an adult who received the AZD1222 COVID-19 vaccine.

The chain uses TRBV24-1 and TRBJ2-3; D is ambiguous. V was clipped by 6 bases and J by 4 bases, with 4 bases between them. The CDR3 runs 11 residues. The germline V gene encodes CDR1 KGHDR and CDR2 SFDVKD. DNA for the CDR3: TGTGCCACCAGTAGATCAGATACGCAGTATTTT. Translated, it gives CATSRSDTQYF.

This chain joins TRBV6-5 and TRBJ1-3; D is undetermined. V lost 8 bases and J 0 bases, leaving 11 bases between the germline ends. This CDR3 contains 14 residues. Germline CDR1 and CDR2: MNHEY and SVGAGI. This CDR3 is CASQLRSSGNTIYF. The CDR3, as DNA: TGTGCCAGCCAGTTACGGAGCTCTGGAAACACCATATATTTT.

This chain connects TRBV4-3 to TRBJ2-7; 9 bases match TRBD1. The junction had 7 bases not matched to a gene; V was cut back by 3 bases and J by 4 bases. Germline assignment: CDR1 LGHNA and CDR2 YSLEER. The CDR3 is made up of 15 amino acids. CDR3 loop: CASSQKTGGLYEQYF. CDR3 DNA sequence: TGCGCCAGCAGCCAGAAGACAGGGGGTTTGTACGAGCAGTACTTC.

The gene calls are TRBV30 and TRBJ2-2; 8 positions agree with TRBD1. Germline loops: CDR1 GTSNPN, CDR2 SVGIG (reference sequence). V lost 3 bases, J lost 2 bases, and 8 bases stayed unmatched. The CDR3 loop spans 16 amino acids. The CDR3, as DNA: TGTGCCTGGAGACAGGGGGAACTCGCTAACACCGGGGAGCTGTTTTTT. Translated, it gives CAWRQGELANTGELFF.

The gene calls are TRBV4-1 and TRBJ1-2; no firm D call. The CDR3 length is 15 residues. Germline V CDR1 and CDR2: MGHRA, YSYEKL. V lost 0 bases to trimming and J lost 1 base, with 9 bases between them. CDR3 residues: CASSQEGQRNYGYTF. The CDR3, as DNA: TGCGCCAGCAGCCAAGAAGGGCAGCGTAACTATGGCTACACCTTC.

The chain combines TRBV6-6 with TRBJ2-7; tentative D call: TRBD2 (5 bases). Trimming stripped 0 bases from V and 5 bases from J, with 11 bases between. The germline V gene has CDR1 MNHNY and CDR2 SVGAGI (reference sequence). CDR3 size: 14 residues. CDR3 nucleotides: TGTGCCAGCAGTTACTCCTGGAGGAGCGACGAGCAGTACTTC. Residues: CASSYSWRSDEQYF.

This clone ranks as medium-sized. The chain has TRBV6-1 and TRBJ2-7; D not resolved. Germline-derived CDR1 and CDR2 are MNHNS and SASEGT. Trimming removed 1 base from V and 4 bases from J, with 17 bases in between. This CDR3 is 16 amino acids long. CDR3 region: CASSEEPGATLYEQYF. The CDR3 coding sequence is TGTGCCAGCAGTGAAGAACCGGGCGCAACCCTTTACGAGCAGTACTTC.